This TCR beta chain appears in the sequencing data of a study of cytomegalovirus exposure and HLA in healthy donors. The study's findings and limits: Roughly uniform depth of sequencing across donors was assumed in presence/absence analyses. Evidence from a later analysis indicated that most CMV-associated TCR beta chains looked HLA-restricted.

Notes on this clone: The antigen is unknown.

V was pared by 5 bases and J by 2 bases, with 6 bases of the junction left unmatched. Germline V gene data show CDR1 as SQVTM and CDR2 as ANQGSEA. The CDR3 spans 14 residues. The primer mix had 60 Vbeta and 13 Jbeta primers. Sequencing used immunoSEQ multiplex PCR; TCRdb keeps in-frame clones, though not all of them. The sample carries around 150,000 clones, around three quarters recorded once. Donors had nominal health at sampling but likely had unrecorded immune exposures. Sequencing was performed on PBMCs. The J gene is TRBJ2-7, the V gene TRBV29-1, with 10 bases identical to TRBD1. The sequence was obtained from a woman aged 40 to 50 in good health and CMV-seronegative. The CDR3, as DNA: TGCAGCGTTCGAGGGACAGGGGTAACCTACGAGCAGTACTTC. The encoded protein is CSVRGTGVTYEQYF.